This record concerns one T cell receptor (beta chain) sequence. Study processing details: Quantification of nucleated cells was approximated via reference gene primer amplification. Sequenced by immunoSEQ multiplex PCR; TCRdb stores in-frame clones only, minus some. Clone size and the V and J calls come from that table; the DNA yielded D and trimming. Of 150,000 to 200,000 clones listed, around nine tenths were seen once; the top ten hold under 3.5%. The sample originates from a study of blood T cell repertoires in COVID-19. Per the germline V gene, CDR1 is MDHEN and CDR2 is SYDVKM. There are 18 residues in the CDR3. J gave up 0 bases and V 6 bases, and 10 bases lay outside the gene matches.

This clonotype was obtained from a man aged 65-85 years with acute or convalescent COVID-19. Specimen: peripheral blood. The rearrangement uses TRBV28 and TRBJ1-3, with TRBD1 matching over 11 bases. The CDR3 loop reads CASSSRDRGIISGNTIYF. CDR3 nucleotide sequence: TGTGCCAGCAGCTCCCGGGACAGGGGGATCATCTCTGGAAACACCATATATTTT. The full variable domain, in which reference TRBV28 and TRBJ1-3 provide the parts outside the CDR3, is DVKVTQSSRYLVKRTGEKVFLECVQDMDHENMFWYRQDPGLGLRLIYFSYDVKMKEKGDIPEGYSVSREKKERFSLILESASTNQTSMYLCASSSRDRGIISGNTIYFGEGSWLTVV.